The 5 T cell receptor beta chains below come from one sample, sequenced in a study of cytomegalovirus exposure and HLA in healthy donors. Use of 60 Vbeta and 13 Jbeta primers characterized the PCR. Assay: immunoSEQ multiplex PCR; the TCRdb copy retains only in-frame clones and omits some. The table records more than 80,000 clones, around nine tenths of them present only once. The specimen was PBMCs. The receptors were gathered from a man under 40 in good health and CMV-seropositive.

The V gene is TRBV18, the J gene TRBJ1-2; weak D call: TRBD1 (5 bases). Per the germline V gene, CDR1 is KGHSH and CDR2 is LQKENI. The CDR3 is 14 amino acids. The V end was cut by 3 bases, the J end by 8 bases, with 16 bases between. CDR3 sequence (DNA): TGTGCCAGCTCACCGGGGAGGGGCGAAGACGGCTACACCTTC. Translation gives CASSPGRGEDGYTF.

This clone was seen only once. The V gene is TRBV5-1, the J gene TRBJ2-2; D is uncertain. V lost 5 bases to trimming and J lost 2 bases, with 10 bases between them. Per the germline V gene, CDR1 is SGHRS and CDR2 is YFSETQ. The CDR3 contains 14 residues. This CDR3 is CASRVGSNTGELFF. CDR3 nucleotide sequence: TGCGCCAGCAGGGTGGGCTCAAACACCGGGGAGCTGTTTTTT.

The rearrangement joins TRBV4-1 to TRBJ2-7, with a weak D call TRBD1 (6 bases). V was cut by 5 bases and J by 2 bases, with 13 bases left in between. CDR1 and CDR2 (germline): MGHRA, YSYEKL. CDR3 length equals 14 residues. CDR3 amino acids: CASSETRGPYEQYF. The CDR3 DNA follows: TGCGCCAGCAGCGAAACCAGGGGACCCTACGAGCAGTACTTC.

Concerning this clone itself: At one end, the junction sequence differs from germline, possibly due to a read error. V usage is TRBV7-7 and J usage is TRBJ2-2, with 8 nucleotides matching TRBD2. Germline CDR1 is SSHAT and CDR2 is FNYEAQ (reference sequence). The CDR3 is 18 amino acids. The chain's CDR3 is CASSLGGRGGANTGELFF. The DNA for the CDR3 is TGTGCTAGCAGCTTAGGAGGTCGGGGGGGCGCGAACACCGGGGAGCTGTTTTTT.

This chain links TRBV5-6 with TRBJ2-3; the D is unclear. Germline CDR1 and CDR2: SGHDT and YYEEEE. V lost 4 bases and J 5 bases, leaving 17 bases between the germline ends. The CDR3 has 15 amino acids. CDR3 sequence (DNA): TGTGCCAGCAGCCTCAGCGTCGTGGTTTTAGATACGCAGTATTTT. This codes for CASSLSVVVLDTQYF.